This T cell receptor beta chain was sequenced during a study of cytomegalovirus exposure and HLA in healthy donors. From the approximately 120-subject validation cohort, which was separate from the approximately 720-subject first cohort, the donors were drawn. Study-level results: Associated with cytomegalovirus, according to the listing, were around 160 TCR beta chains.

About this clone itself: The target antigen is unknown.

The germline V and J ends were trimmed by 3 bases and 0 bases, with 6 bases remaining between them. Germline V lookup: CDR1 SGHVS, CDR2 FQNEAQ. The CDR3 runs to 13 residues. Libraries were prepared by immunoSEQ multiplex PCR; TCRdb keeps only in-frame clonotypes and omits some of them. The profile covers 200,000 or so clones, with more than 75% appearing a single time and less than 9% taken by the ten largest. V and J are TRBV7-8 and TRBJ2-7; D remains ambiguous. The TCR was taken from a man between 18 and 35 years old in good health and CMV-seropositive. Sequenced input: PBMCs. CDR3 region: CASSFSLSYEQYF. The CDR3 DNA reads as TGTGCCAGCAGCTTTAGCCTCTCCTACGAGCAGTACTTC.